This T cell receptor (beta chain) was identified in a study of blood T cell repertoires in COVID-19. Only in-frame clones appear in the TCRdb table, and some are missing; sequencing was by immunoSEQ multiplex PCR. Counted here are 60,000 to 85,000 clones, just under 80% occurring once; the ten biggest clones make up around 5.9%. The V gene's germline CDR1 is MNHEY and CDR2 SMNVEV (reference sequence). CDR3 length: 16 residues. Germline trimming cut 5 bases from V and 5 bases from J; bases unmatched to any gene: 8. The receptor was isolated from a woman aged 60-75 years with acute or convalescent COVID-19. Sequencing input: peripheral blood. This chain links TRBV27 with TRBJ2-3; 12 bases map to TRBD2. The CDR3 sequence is CASSPWASGGGDTQYF. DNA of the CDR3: TGTGCCAGCAGTCCGTGGGCTAGCGGGGGGGGAGATACGCAGTATTTT.